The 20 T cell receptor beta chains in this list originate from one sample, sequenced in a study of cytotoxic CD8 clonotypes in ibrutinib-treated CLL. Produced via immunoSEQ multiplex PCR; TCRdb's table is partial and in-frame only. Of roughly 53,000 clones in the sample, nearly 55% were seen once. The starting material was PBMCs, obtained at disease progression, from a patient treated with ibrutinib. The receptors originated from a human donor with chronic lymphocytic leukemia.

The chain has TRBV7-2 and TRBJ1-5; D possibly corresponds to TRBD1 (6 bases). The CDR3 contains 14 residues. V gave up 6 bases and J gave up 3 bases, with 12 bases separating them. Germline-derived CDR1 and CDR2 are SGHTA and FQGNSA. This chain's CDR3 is CASRLTGSNQPQHF. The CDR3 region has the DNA TGTGCCAGCAGACTCACAGGGTCCAATCAGCCCCAGCATTTT.

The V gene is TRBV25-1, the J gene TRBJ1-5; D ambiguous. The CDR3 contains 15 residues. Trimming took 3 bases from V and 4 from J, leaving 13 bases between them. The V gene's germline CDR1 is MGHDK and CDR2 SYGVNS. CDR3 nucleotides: TGTGCCAGCAGTGAGGAGGGTAGCTTAAATCAGCCCCAGCATTTT. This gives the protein CASSEEGSLNQPQHF. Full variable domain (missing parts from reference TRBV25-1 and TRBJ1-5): EADIYQTPRYLVIGTGKKITLECSQTMGHDKMYWYQQDPGMELHLIHYSYGVNSTEKGDLSSESTVSRIRTEHFPLTLESARPSHTSQYLCASSEEGSLNQPQHFGDGTRLSIL.

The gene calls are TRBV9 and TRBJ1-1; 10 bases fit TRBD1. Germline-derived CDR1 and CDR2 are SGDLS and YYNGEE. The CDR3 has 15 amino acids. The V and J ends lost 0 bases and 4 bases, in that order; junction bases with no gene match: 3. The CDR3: CASSVVGTGVTEAFF. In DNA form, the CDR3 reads TGTGCCAGCAGCGTAGTCGGGACAGGGGTCACTGAAGCTTTCTTT.

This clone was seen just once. The CDR3, as DNA: TGTGCCAGCAGTAGGGAGGGAACTAATTCACCCCTCCACTTT. It is translated as CASSREGTNSPLHF. The chain has TRBV27 and TRBJ1-6; no reliable D call. The CDR3 runs 14 residues. The germline V and J ends were trimmed by 5 bases and 6 bases, with 11 bases remaining between them. Looked up from germline, CDR1 is MNHEY and CDR2 is SMNVEV (reference sequence).

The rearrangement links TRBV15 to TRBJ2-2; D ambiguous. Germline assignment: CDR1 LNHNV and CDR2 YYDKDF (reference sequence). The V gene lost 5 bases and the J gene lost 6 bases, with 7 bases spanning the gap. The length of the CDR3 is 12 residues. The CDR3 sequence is CATSEVAGELFF. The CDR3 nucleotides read TGTGCCACCAGCGAGGTCGCCGGGGAGCTGTTTTTT. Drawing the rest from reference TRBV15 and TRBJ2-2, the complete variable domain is DAMVIQNPRYQVTQFGKPVTLSCSQTLNHNVMYWYQQKSSQAPKLLFHYYDKDFNNEADTPDNFQSRRPNTSFCFLDIRSPGLGDTAMYLCATSEVAGELFFGEGSRLTVL.

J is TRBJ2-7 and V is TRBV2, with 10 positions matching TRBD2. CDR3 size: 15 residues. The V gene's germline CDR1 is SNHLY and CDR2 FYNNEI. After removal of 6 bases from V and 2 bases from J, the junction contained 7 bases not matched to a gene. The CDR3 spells CASRLGTSVTYEQYF. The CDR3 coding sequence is TGTGCCAGCAGACTAGGGACTAGCGTTACCTACGAGCAGTACTTC.

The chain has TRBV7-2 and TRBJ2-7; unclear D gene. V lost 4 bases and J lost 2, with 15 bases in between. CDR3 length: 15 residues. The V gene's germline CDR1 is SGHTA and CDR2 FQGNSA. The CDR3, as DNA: TGTGCCAGCAGCTCTCCCACACGAAGTCCCTACGAGCAGTACTTC. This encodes CASSSPTRSPYEQYF. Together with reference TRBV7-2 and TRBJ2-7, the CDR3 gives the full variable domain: GAGVSQSPSNKVTEKGKDVELRCDPISGHTALYWYRQSLGQGLEFLIYFQGNSAPDKSGLPSDRFSAERTGGSVSTLTIQRTQQEDSAVYLCASSSPTRSPYEQYFGPGTRLTVT.

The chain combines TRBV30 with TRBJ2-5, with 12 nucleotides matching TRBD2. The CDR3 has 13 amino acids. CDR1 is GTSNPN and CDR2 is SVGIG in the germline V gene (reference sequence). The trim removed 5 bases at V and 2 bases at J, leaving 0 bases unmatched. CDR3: CAWGLAGQETQYF. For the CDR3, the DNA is TGTGCCTGGGGACTAGCGGGGCAAGAGACCCAGTACTTC. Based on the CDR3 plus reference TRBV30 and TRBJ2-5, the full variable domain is SQTIHQWPATLVQPVGSPLSLECTVEGTSNPNLYWYRQAAGRGLQLLFYSVGIGQISSEVPQNLSASRPQDRQFILSSKKLLLSDSGFYLCAWGLAGQETQYFGPGTRLLVL.

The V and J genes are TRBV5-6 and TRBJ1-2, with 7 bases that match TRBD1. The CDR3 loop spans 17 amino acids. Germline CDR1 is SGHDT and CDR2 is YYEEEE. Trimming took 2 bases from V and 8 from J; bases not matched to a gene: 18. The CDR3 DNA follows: TGTGCCAGCAGCTTTCGTTTTGGGACAGCCCGCCTCGGCGGCTACACCTTC. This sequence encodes CASSFRFGTARLGGYTF.

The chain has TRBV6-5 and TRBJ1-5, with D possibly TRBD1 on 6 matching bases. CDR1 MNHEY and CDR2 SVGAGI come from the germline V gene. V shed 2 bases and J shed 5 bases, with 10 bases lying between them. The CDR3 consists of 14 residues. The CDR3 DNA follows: TGTGCCAGCAGTTACGGCCCAGGGGATCAGCCCCAGCATTTT. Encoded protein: CASSYGPGDQPQHF.

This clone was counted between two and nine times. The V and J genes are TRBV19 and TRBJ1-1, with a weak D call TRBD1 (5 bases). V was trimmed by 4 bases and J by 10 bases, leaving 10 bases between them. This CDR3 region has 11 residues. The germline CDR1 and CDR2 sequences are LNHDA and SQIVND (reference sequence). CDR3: CASSTSGVAFF. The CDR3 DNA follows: TGTGCCAGTAGTACGTCGGGGGTAGCTTTCTTT.

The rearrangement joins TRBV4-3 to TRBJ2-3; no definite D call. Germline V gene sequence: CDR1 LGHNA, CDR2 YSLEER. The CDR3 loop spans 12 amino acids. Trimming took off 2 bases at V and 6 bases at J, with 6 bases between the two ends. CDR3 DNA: TGCGCCAGCAGCCAAAGCGTGGATACGCAGTATTTT. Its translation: CASSQSVDTQYF.

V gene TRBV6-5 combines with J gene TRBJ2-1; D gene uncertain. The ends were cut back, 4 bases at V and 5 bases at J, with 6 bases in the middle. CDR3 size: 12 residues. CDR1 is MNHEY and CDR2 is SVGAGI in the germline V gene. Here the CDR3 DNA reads TGTGCCAGCAGTTTACGGGACAATGAGCAGTTCTTC. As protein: CASSLRDNEQFF.

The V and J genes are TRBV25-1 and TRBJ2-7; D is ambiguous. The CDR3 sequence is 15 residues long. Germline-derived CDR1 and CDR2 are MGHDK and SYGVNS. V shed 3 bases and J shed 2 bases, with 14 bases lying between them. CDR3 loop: CASSDSVNRTYEQYF. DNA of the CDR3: TGTGCCAGCAGTGACTCGGTAAACCGGACCTACGAGCAGTACTTC.

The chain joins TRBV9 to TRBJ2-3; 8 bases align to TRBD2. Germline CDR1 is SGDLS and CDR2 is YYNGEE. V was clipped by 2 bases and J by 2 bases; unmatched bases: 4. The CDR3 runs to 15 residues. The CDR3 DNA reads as TGTGCCAGCAGCGTGACTAGCGCTTACACAGATACGCAGTATTTT. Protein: CASSVTSAYTDTQYF.

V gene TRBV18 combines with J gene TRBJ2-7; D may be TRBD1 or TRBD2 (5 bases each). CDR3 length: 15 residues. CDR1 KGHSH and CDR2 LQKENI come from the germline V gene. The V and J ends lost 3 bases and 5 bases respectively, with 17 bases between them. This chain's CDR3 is CASSPRGPLRDEQYF. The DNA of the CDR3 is TGTGCCAGCTCACCGAGGGGCCCCTTGAGAGACGAGCAGTACTTC.

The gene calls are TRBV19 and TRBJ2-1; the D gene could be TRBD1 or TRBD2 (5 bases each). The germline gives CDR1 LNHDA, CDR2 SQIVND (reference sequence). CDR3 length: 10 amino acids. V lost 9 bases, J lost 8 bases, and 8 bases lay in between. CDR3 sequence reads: CASGAYEQFF. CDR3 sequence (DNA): TGTGCCAGCGGGGCCTATGAGCAGTTCTTC.

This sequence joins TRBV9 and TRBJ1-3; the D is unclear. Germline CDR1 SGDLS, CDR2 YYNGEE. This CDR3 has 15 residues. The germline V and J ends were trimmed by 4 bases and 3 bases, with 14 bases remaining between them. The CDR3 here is CASSPISVGGNTIYF. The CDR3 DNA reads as TGTGCCAGCAGCCCTATCAGTGTGGGTGGAAACACCATATATTTT.

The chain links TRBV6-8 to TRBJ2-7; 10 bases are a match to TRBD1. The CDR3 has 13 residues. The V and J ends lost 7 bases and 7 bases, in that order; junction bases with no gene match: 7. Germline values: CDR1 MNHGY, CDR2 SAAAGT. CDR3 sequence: CASTRDRGCEQYF. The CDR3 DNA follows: TGTGCCAGCACTCGGGACAGGGGCTGTGAGCAGTACTTC.

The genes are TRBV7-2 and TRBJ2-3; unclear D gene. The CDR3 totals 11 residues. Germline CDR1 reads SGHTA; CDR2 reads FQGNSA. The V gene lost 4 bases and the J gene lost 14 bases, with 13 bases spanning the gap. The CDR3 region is CASSSTNYRYF. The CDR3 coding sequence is TGTGCCAGCAGCTCTACCAATTACCGGTATTTT.